These 25 T cell receptor beta chains share one sample of origin, sequenced in a study of vaccination effects on CD4 cells after COVID-19. Their recognized antigens are unknown. Data came from immunoSEQ multiplex PCR; TCRdb stores just in-frame clones and leaves some out. This table holds roughly 70,000 clones, around 70% found once. Expansion with viral peptide pools was applied to antigen-specific CD4+ T cells by the ViraFEST assay prior to sequencing. With around ten days of culture completed, CD4+ T cells were isolated. SARS-CoV-2 infected the person between March and December 2020, as confirmed by PCR. Sequences were derived from CD4+ T cells from PBMCs cultured with HIV peptides, sampled before COVID-19 vaccination. Regarding subset: HIV-1 Nef peptide pool negative control/reference culture. The receptor source for this set is a human donor who had a prior SARS-CoV-2 infection.

This clone was detected once. The V call is TRBV7-9, the J call TRBJ1-4; D possibly corresponds to TRBD1 (5 bases). Germline V lookup: CDR1 SEHNR, CDR2 FQNEAQ (reference sequence). This CDR3 comprises 16 residues. V was clipped by 1 base and J by 0 bases, with 9 bases between them. As DNA, the CDR3 is TGTGCCAGCAGCTTAGGCGACAGCCCAACTAATGAAAAACTGTTTTTT. Protein product: CASSLGDSPTNEKLFF.

J is TRBJ2-6 and V is TRBV5-8, with TRBD2 matching 7 bases. The CDR3 runs 18 residues. From germline, CDR1 is SGHTS and CDR2 YDEGEE. V lost 0 bases to trimming and J lost 1 base; unmatched junction nucleotides: 7. The CDR3 protein is CASSLVLRENSGANVLTF. The CDR3 DNA reads TGTGCCAGCAGCTTGGTTTTGCGGGAGAATTCTGGGGCCAACGTCCTGACTTTC.

The CDR3 DNA sequence: TGTGCCAGCAGTTTTTGGGACAGCTCATCCCATCAGCCCCAGCATTTT. Protein: CASSFWDSSSHQPQHF. V gene TRBV27 combines with J gene TRBJ1-5, with 7 bases identical to TRBD1. In germline, CDR1 is MNHEY, CDR2 SMNVEV (reference sequence). V lost 3 bases and J lost 5; bases outside the gene matches: 10. This CDR3 has 16 residues.

The V and J genes are TRBV30 and TRBJ1-6; TRBD1 is a possible D gene (5 bases). The CDR3 has 15 amino acids. Germline loops: CDR1 GTSNPN, CDR2 SVGIG (reference sequence). V was clipped by 2 bases and J by 9 bases, with 17 bases between them. The CDR3 here is CAWSPPWEGFSPLHF. The CDR3 DNA is TGTGCCTGGAGTCCGCCCTGGGAGGGGTTTTCACCCCTCCACTTT.

The chain recombines TRBV3-1 (or the pseudogene TRBV3-2) with TRBJ2-1, with 8 bases that match TRBD1. The CDR3 sequence is 16 residues long. Germline CDR1 is LGHDT and CDR2 is YNNKEL (reference sequence). The V gene end was trimmed by 4 bases and the J gene end by 4 bases; junction bases not matched to a gene: 9. The CDR3 here is CASSRIRGLSYNEQFF. Here the CDR3 DNA reads TGTGCCAGCAGCCGAATCAGGGGGCTTTCGTACAATGAGCAGTTCTTC.

The rearrangement uses TRBV5-1 and TRBJ1-4; the match to TRBD1 covers 11 bases. The CDR3 covers 15 residues. Germline V gives CDR1 SGHRS, CDR2 YFSETQ. V trimming: 3 bases; J trimming: 8 bases; junction bases outside the gene matches: 6. CDR3 sequence reads: CASSSGQGAREKLFF. The CDR3 bases are TGCGCCAGCAGCTCCGGACAGGGGGCGCGCGAAAAACTGTTTTTT.

This sequence joins TRBV18 and TRBJ1-1, with a tentative D call TRBD1 (5 bases). Germline lookup yields CDR1 KGHSH and CDR2 LQKENI. V lost 2 bases and J lost 3, with 16 bases in between. The CDR3 covers 16 residues. The CDR3 coding sequence is TGTGCCAGCTCACCATCTAGGGCAGGGTTGGACACTGAAGCTTTCTTT. This translates into CASSPSRAGLDTEAFF.

This chain connects TRBV12-5 to TRBJ2-7; TRBD1 matches 8 bases. V dropped 5 bases and J dropped 0; count of bases not matched to a gene: 9. This CDR3 is 16 amino acids long. CDR1 and CDR2 from the germline V gene are LGHNT and FRNRAP. CDR3 sequence: CASGLGQGAFSYEQYF. The DNA for the CDR3 is TGTGCTAGTGGTCTAGGCCAGGGGGCTTTCTCCTACGAGCAGTACTTC.

The rearrangement joins TRBV5-8 to TRBJ1-2, with TRBD1 as a possible D gene (6 bases). CDR3 length: 14 amino acids. Germline V gives CDR1 SGHTS, CDR2 YDEGEE. The V end was cut by 2 bases, the J end by 3 bases, with 11 bases between. The CDR3 here is CASSLRRTDYGYTF. CDR3 nucleotide sequence: TGTGCCAGCAGCTTACGGAGGACAGACTATGGCTACACCTTC. The complete variable domain, with remaining parts taken from reference TRBV5-8 and TRBJ1-2, reads EAGVTQSPTHLIKTRGQQATLRCSPISGHTSVYWYQQALGLGLQFLLWYDEGEERNRGNFPPRFSGRQFPNYSSELNVNALELEDSALYLCASSLRRTDYGYTFGSGTRLTVV.

V and J are TRBV5-6 and TRBJ2-3; the D is unclear. V gave up 2 bases and J gave up 6 bases, with 10 bases separating them. The germline V gene has CDR1 SGHDT and CDR2 YYEEEE. The CDR3 has 13 residues. In DNA, the CDR3 is TGTGCCAGCAGCTTAACGAGTCGGGATACGCAGTATTTT. This translates into CASSLTSRDTQYF. The full variable domain, its missing parts supplied by reference TRBV5-6 and TRBJ2-3, is DAGVTQSPTHLIKTRGQQVTLRCSPKSGHDTVSWYQQALGQGPQFIFQYYEEEERQRGNFPDRFSGHQFPNYSSELNVNALLLGDSALYLCASSLTSRDTQYFGPGTRLTVL.

The CDR3 is CASSQEDSSGNTIYF. The CDR3 nucleotides read TGCGCCAGCAGCCAAGAGGACAGCTCTGGAAACACCATATATTTT. The chain couples TRBV4-1 to TRBJ1-3; perhaps TRBD1 as D (6 bases). The ends were cut back, 0 bases at V and 0 bases at J, with 6 bases in the middle. CDR1 and CDR2 from the germline V gene are MGHRA and YSYEKL. This CDR3 contains 15 residues.

The gene calls are TRBV7-2 and TRBJ2-3; 8 positions match TRBD2. The CDR3 spans 15 residues. V lost 3 bases and J lost 4; bases outside the gene matches: 6. CDR1 and CDR2 from the germline V gene are SGHTA and FQGNSA. The CDR3 bases are TGTGCCAGCAGCTTTAAAGCGGGAGAAGCAGATACGCAGTATTTT. It codes for CASSFKAGEADTQYF.

The chain joins TRBV11-3 to TRBJ2-1; D is undetermined. V was pared by 6 bases and J by 9 bases, with 9 bases between. The length of the CDR3 is 11 residues. Per the germline V gene, CDR1 is SGHNT and CDR2 is YENEEA. The CDR3 region is CASSDLAEQFF. CDR3 bases: TGTGCCAGCAGTGACCTGGCTGAGCAGTTCTTC.

V and J are TRBV10-3 and TRBJ1-2; 7 bases match TRBD1. This CDR3 comprises 11 residues. Trimming cost V 10 bases and J 10 bases; bases outside gene matches: 9. Germline lookup yields CDR1 ENHRY and CDR2 SYGVKD. The DNA of the CDR3 is TGTGCCACCCTGACGGGGACAGTCTACACCTTC. Protein product: CATLTGTVYTF.

The rearrangement uses TRBV6-5 and TRBJ2-5; D is perhaps TRBD2 (6 bases). The V end lost 8 bases, the J end lost 2 bases, and 12 bases lay between the germline ends. The CDR3 sequence is 13 residues long. Germline lookup yields CDR1 MNHEY and CDR2 SVGAGI. The CDR3 sequence: CASRWRGQETQYF. DNA for the CDR3: TGTGCCAGCCGCTGGCGGGGTCAAGAGACCCAGTACTTC.

This chain links TRBV11-3 with TRBJ2-2; 10 bases are shared with TRBD1. CDR1 and CDR2 (germline): SGHNT, YENEEA. This CDR3 has 17 amino acids. The junction had 4 bases not matched to a gene; V was cut back by 0 bases and J by 3 bases. CDR3 in amino acids: CASSLDPTGGYTGELFF. CDR3 coding DNA: TGTGCCAGCAGCTTAGACCCGACAGGGGGCTACACCGGGGAGCTGTTTTTT.

V and J are TRBV27 and TRBJ2-7; unclear D gene. Germline V gives CDR1 MNHEY, CDR2 SMNVEV (reference sequence). Trimming stripped 3 bases from V and 2 bases from J, with 11 bases between. The CDR3 runs 14 residues. This CDR3 reads CASSFLGPPYEQYF. The CDR3 nucleotides are TGTGCCAGCAGTTTTTTAGGGCCCCCCTACGAGCAGTACTTC.

This clone was found a few times. The rearrangement joins TRBV5-1 to TRBJ1-1, with a tentative D call TRBD1 (6 bases). Germline V CDR1 and CDR2: SGHRS, YFSETQ. The CDR3 is 15 residues long. The V end lost 0 bases, the J end lost 4 bases, and 13 bases lay between the germline ends. CDR3 in amino acids: CASSLVRGAITEAFF. CDR3 nucleotides: TGCGCCAGCAGCTTGGTGCGGGGGGCAATCACTGAAGCTTTCTTT. The variable domain in full, with the rest retrieved from reference TRBV5-1 and TRBJ1-1, is KAGVTQTPRYLIKTRGQQVTLSCSPISGHRSVSWYQQTPGQGLQFLFEYFSETQRNKGNFPGRFSGRQFSNSRSEMNVSTLELGDSALYLCASSLVRGAITEAFFGQGTRLTVV.

The rearrangement joins TRBV30 to TRBJ1-4, with D unresolved. The CDR3 extends over 14 amino acids. Germline CDR1 GTSNPN, CDR2 SVGIG (reference sequence). V was cut by 5 bases and J by 3 bases, with 13 bases left in between. The CDR3 sequence is CAWEPGLPNEKLFF. Here the CDR3 DNA reads TGTGCCTGGGAACCGGGCCTTCCTAATGAAAAACTGTTTTTT.

The gene calls are TRBV7-2 and TRBJ2-7; 10 bases agree with TRBD2. There are 14 residues in the CDR3. J lost 7 bases, V lost 4 bases, and 7 bases had no gene match. The germline V gene has CDR1 SGHTA and CDR2 FQGNSA. The CDR3, as DNA: TGTGCCAGCAGCTCCGGACTAGCGGTAGGGGAGCAGTACTTC. Amino acids: CASSSGLAVGEQYF.

The genes are TRBV3-1 (or the pseudogene TRBV3-2) and TRBJ1-1; tentative D call: TRBD1 (6 bases). V was clipped by 1 base and J by 0 bases, with 6 bases between them. The CDR3 is 14 residues long. Per germline, CDR1 LGHDT and CDR2 YNNKEL (reference sequence). The CDR3 DNA is TGTGCCAGCAGCCAAGCAGGGGTGAACACTGAAGCTTTCTTT. It specifies CASSQAGVNTEAFF.

This clone was found a few times. The chain recombines TRBV6-1 with TRBJ2-2, with D unclear. The CDR3 is made up of 15 amino acids. Trimming pared 2 bases from V and 3 bases from J, leaving 10 bases between. The V gene's germline CDR1 is MNHNS and CDR2 SASEGT. The CDR3 here is CASSERVVYTGELFF. In DNA form, the CDR3 reads TGTGCCAGCAGTGAAAGGGTGGTATACACCGGGGAGCTGTTTTTT.

The CDR3 loop is CASRAGFGADTQYF. The CDR3 DNA sequence: TGTGCCAGCAGAGCGGGGTTCGGTGCAGATACGCAGTATTTT. This chain uses TRBV2 with TRBJ2-3, with 7 bases that match TRBD2. This CDR3 has 14 amino acids. Looked up from germline, CDR1 is SNHLY and CDR2 is FYNNEI. V shed 6 bases, J shed 4 bases, and the junction held 7 bases outside the gene matches. Full variable domain (missing parts from reference TRBV2 and TRBJ2-3): EPEVTQTPSHQVTQMGQEVILRCVPISNHLYFYWYRQILGQKVEFLVSFYNNEISEKSEIFDDQFSVERPDGSNFTLKIRSTKLEDSAMYFCASRAGFGADTQYFGPGTRLTVL.

The chain couples TRBV4-2 to TRBJ2-7; no clear D gene. This CDR3 contains 14 residues. The germline V gene encodes CDR1 LGHNA and CDR2 YNFKEQ. V shed 4 bases and J shed 3 bases, with 13 bases lying between them. The CDR3 region is CASSPSPENYEQYF. The CDR3 DNA is TGTGCCAGCAGCCCCTCTCCGGAGAACTACGAGCAGTACTTC.

This clone was seen once. The chain recombines TRBV20-1 with TRBJ2-1; a weak D match, TRBD2 (5 bases). CDR3 length equals 13 residues. Germline loops: CDR1 DFQATT, CDR2 SNEGSKA (reference sequence). Trimming removed 3 bases at V and 8 bases at J, with 14 bases between. CDR3 nucleotide sequence: TGCAGTGCTAGTAGGACTGGCTGGCATGAGCAGTTCTTC. Translating it yields CSASRTGWHEQFF.